Below, 17 T cell receptor beta chains from the same sample are listed, as sequenced in a study of blood T cell repertoires in COVID-19. Clones were read by immunoSEQ multiplex PCR, and TCRdb kept only the in-frame ones, dropping some. The table shows about 15,000 clones, with 87% occurring only once. Material for sequencing was peripheral blood. The receptors were gathered from a human donor with active COVID-19. The donor label of this sample is uncertain.

The rearrangement joins TRBV2 to TRBJ2-7; D is ambiguous. Trimming removed 6 bases at V and 1 base at J, with 13 bases between. This CDR3 has 14 residues. Germline CDR1 is SNHLY and CDR2 is FYNNEI. CDR3 bases: TGTGCCAGCAGAGAGAACGGAGAATCCTACGAGCAGTACTTC. Its translation: CASRENGESYEQYF.

The V and J genes are TRBV6-1 and TRBJ1-2; the D is unclear. Trimming stripped 3 bases from V and 4 bases from J, with 3 bases between. Germline V gives CDR1 MNHNS, CDR2 SASEGT. CDR3 length equals 11 residues. The DNA for the CDR3 is TGTGCCAGCAGTGACAGCTATGGCTACACCTTC. Its translation: CASSDSYGYTF.

This clone was seen just once. The rearrangement uses TRBV6-1 and TRBJ2-7; no clear D gene. CDR3 size: 17 residues. Trimming stripped 2 bases from V and 1 base from J, with 18 bases between. CDR1 is MNHNS and CDR2 is SASEGT in the germline V gene. The CDR3 protein is CASSELLEIPRSYEQYF. The CDR3 nucleotides read TGTGCCAGCAGTGAATTGTTAGAGATCCCGAGGTCCTACGAGCAGTACTTC.

This sequence joins TRBV5-1 and TRBJ2-4; TRBD2 might be the D (5 bases). The germline V gene encodes CDR1 SGHRS and CDR2 YFSETQ. This CDR3 spans 13 amino acids. V lost 0 bases and J 11 bases, leaving 12 bases between the germline ends. CDR3 region: CASSLESGLVQYF. CDR3 DNA: TGCGCCAGCAGCTTGGAATCCGGACTTGTTCAGTACTTC.

The CDR3 loop is CAIKGTSGGGELFF. CDR3 in DNA: TGTGCCATCAAAGGGACTAGCGGCGGCGGGGAGCTGTTTTTT. The V gene is TRBV10-3, the J gene TRBJ2-2; 11 nucleotides match TRBD2. This CDR3 is built from 14 residues. Germline-derived CDR1 and CDR2 are ENHRY and SYGVKD. V shed 7 bases, J shed 7 bases, and the junction held 5 bases outside the gene matches.

This chain joins TRBV28 and TRBJ2-7; D is ambiguous. CDR1 is MDHEN and CDR2 is SYDVKM in the germline V gene. The CDR3 spans 12 residues. The V end was cut by 6 bases, the J end by 4 bases, with 10 bases between. CDR3 sequence: CASRSLGYEQYF. DNA of the CDR3: TGTGCCAGCAGGAGTCTAGGTTACGAGCAGTACTTC.

The J gene is TRBJ1-6, the V gene TRBV11-3, with D perhaps matching TRBD1 (6 bases). The germline V and J ends were trimmed by 2 bases and 6 bases, with 11 bases remaining between them. The V gene's germline CDR1 is SGHNT and CDR2 YENEEA. This CDR3 comprises 15 residues. The CDR3 DNA sequence: TGTGCCAGCAGCTTACGGACAGCCCTTAATTCACCCCTCCACTTT. It is translated as CASSLRTALNSPLHF.

The rearrangement joins TRBV2 to TRBJ1-5, with a tentative D call TRBD1 (5 bases). Trimming pared 7 bases from V and 3 bases from J, leaving 10 bases between. The CDR3 consists of 13 residues. Germline CDR1 reads SNHLY; CDR2 reads FYNNEI. CDR3 region: CASIGRDNQPQHF. As DNA, the CDR3 is TGTGCCAGCATCGGCAGGGACAATCAGCCCCAGCATTTT. The variable domain in full, with the rest retrieved from reference TRBV2 and TRBJ1-5, is EPEVTQTPSHQVTQMGQEVILRCVPISNHLYFYWYRQILGQKVEFLVSFYNNEISEKSEIFDDQFSVERPDGSNFTLKIRSTKLEDSAMYFCASIGRDNQPQHFGDGTRLSIL.

The chain is built from TRBV12-3 or TRBV12-4 and TRBJ1-1; a weak D match, TRBD1 (5 bases). This CDR3 spans 13 amino acids. Trimming removed 6 bases from V and 10 bases from J, with 18 bases in between. The CDR3 loop reads CASRPGVRARAFF. DNA of the CDR3: TGTGCCAGCAGGCCCGGCGTCAGGGCGAGAGCTTTCTTT.

This sequence joins TRBV10-3 and TRBJ2-5, with TRBD1 as a possible D gene (6 bases). With 2 bases removed from V and 2 bases from J, the gap between germline ends came to 12 bases. The CDR3 is 15 residues long. Germline-derived CDR1 and CDR2 are ENHRY and SYGVKD. CDR3 in amino acids: CAISESTGNQETQYF. The CDR3 nucleotides are TGTGCCATCAGTGAGAGTACAGGGAATCAAGAGACCCAGTACTTC.

V gene TRBV23-1 combines with J gene TRBJ1-1; tentative D call: TRBD1 (6 bases). TRBV23-1 is given ORF status, its function remaining uncertain. V was clipped by 0 bases and J by 5 bases, with 22 bases between them. The CDR3 is 18 residues long. This CDR3 reads CASSQSRGGAGLGTEAFF. CDR3 DNA: TGCGCCAGCAGTCAATCGAGGGGGGGCGCTGGGTTAGGGACTGAAGCTTTCTTT.

The chain combines TRBV11-3 with TRBJ2-1; 13 bases line up with TRBD2. J lost 3 bases, V lost 5 bases, and 7 bases had no gene match. There are 17 residues in the CDR3. CDR1 and CDR2 from the germline V gene are SGHNT and YENEEA. CDR3 residues: CASSPRLAGGHYNEQFF. DNA of the CDR3: TGTGCCAGCAGCCCACGACTAGCGGGGGGCCACTACAATGAGCAGTTCTTC.

V usage is TRBV5-1 and J usage is TRBJ2-5, with TRBD1 as a possible D gene (6 bases). Looked up from germline, CDR1 is SGHRS and CDR2 is YFSETQ. There are 14 residues in the CDR3. The ends were cut back, 0 bases at V and 2 bases at J, with 8 bases in the middle. CDR3 residues: CASSLGGRQETQYF. CDR3 nucleotides: TGCGCCAGCAGCTTGGGGGGGCGTCAAGAGACCCAGTACTTC. Supplemented by reference TRBV5-1 and TRBJ2-5, the full variable domain reads KAGVTQTPRYLIKTRGQQVTLSCSPISGHRSVSWYQQTPGQGLQFLFEYFSETQRNKGNFPGRFSGRQFSNSRSEMNVSTLELGDSALYLCASSLGGRQETQYFGPGTRLLVL.

The V call is TRBV9, the J call TRBJ1-6; D is perhaps TRBD1 (5 bases). With 4 bases removed from V and 6 bases from J, the gap between germline ends came to 11 bases. The germline CDR1 and CDR2 sequences are SGDLS and YYNGEE. This CDR3 region has 14 residues. The CDR3 region has the DNA TGTGCCAGCAGCCCCAGACAGTCTAATTCACCCCTCCACTTT. It is translated as CASSPRQSNSPLHF. Filled out from reference TRBV9 and TRBJ1-6, the complete variable domain reads DSGVTQTPKHLITATGQRVTLRCSPRSGDLSVYWYQQSLDQGLQFLIQYYNGEERAKGNILERFSAQQFPDLHSELNLSSLELGDSALYFCASSPRQSNSPLHFGNGTRLTVT.

V is TRBV6-5 and J is TRBJ1-5; weak D call: TRBD1 (5 bases). The CDR3 contains 15 residues. Germline CDR1 is MNHEY and CDR2 is SVGAGI. V shed 4 bases and J shed 0 bases, with 10 bases lying between them. CDR3 protein: CASSSTGHSNQPQHF. The DNA of the CDR3 is TGTGCCAGCAGTTCTACAGGTCATAGCAATCAGCCCCAGCATTTT.

The chain has TRBV2 and TRBJ2-5; tentative D call: TRBD2 (6 bases). CDR3 length equals 16 residues. V lost 6 bases, J lost 4 bases, and 21 bases lay in between. Germline V gene sequence: CDR1 SNHLY, CDR2 FYNNEI. The CDR3 DNA sequence: TGTGCCAGCAGCTGGACGTCCCGGGGGATGGGAGAGACCCAGTACTTC. This sequence encodes CASSWTSRGMGETQYF.

The chain combines TRBV15 with TRBJ1-1; D unclear. V lost 4 bases and J 1 base, leaving 7 bases between the germline ends. CDR1 and CDR2 from the germline V gene are LNHNV and YYDKDF (reference sequence). This CDR3 spans 13 amino acids. CDR3 protein: CATSKQPNTEAFF. DNA of the CDR3: TGTGCCACCAGCAAACAGCCGAACACTGAAGCTTTCTTT.